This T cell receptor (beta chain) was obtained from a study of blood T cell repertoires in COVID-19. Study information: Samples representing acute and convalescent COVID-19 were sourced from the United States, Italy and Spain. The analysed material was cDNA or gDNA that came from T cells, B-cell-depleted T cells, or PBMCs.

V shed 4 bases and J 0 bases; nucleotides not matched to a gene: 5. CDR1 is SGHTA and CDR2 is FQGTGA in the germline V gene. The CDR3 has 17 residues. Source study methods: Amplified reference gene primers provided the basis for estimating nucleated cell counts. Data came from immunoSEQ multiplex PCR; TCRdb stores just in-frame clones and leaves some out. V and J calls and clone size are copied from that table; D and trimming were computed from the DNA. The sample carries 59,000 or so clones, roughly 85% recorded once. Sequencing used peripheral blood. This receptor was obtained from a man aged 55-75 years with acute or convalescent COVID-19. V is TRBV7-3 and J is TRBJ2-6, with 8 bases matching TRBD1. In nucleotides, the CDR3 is TGTGCCAGCAGCTCAGGACAGGGCGACTCTGGGGCCAACGTCCTGACTTTC. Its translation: CASSSGQGDSGANVLTF.